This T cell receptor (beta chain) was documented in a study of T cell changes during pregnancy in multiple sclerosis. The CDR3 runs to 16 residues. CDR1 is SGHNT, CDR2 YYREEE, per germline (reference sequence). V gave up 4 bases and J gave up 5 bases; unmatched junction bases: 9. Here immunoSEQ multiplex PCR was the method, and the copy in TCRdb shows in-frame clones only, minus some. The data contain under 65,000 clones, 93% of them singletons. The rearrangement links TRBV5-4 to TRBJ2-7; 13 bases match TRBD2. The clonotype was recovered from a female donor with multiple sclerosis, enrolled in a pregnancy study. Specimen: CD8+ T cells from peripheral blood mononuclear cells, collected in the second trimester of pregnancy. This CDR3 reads CASSPGLAGEVHEQYF. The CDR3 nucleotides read TGTGCCAGCAGCCCCGGACTAGCGGGAGAGGTCCACGAGCAGTACTTC.